This T cell receptor (beta chain) was sequenced during a study of cytomegalovirus exposure and HLA in healthy donors. Study results and caveats: One later analysis reportedly identified an Asian-associated ancestry cluster that showed fewer N-insertions than the 666-donor mean. Previous analysis showed most TCR beta V segments were productive about 90% or about 30% of the time. A later analysis linked a missense DCLRE1C variant to TCR beta V- and J-gene trimming.

Researchers ran the PCR with 60 Vbeta and 13 Jbeta primers. Profiling relied on immunoSEQ multiplex PCR, and the TCRdb table lists in-frame clones only, not all of them. This table has more than 90,000 clones, roughly 69% appearing once. As to this clone: The antigen remains undetermined.

Although they were nominally healthy when sampled, donors likely had unrecorded immune exposures. This CDR3 contains 16 residues. From germline, CDR1 is SNHLY and CDR2 FYNNEI. The V gene lost 5 bases and the J gene lost 3 bases, with 18 bases spanning the gap. This chain joins TRBV2 and TRBJ2-3; TRBD2 might be the D (7 bases). Sequencing was performed on PBMCs. The origin of this receptor is a woman aged 25 to 39 in good health and CMV-seronegative. CDR3 loop: CASSLLSGTSTDTQYF. The DNA of the CDR3 is TGTGCCAGCAGTCTACTAAGCGGGACAAGTACAGATACGCAGTATTTT.